What follows describes a single TCR beta chain. The CDR3 sequence is 12 residues long. Germline-derived CDR1 and CDR2 are LGHDT and YNNKEL (reference sequence). V lost 2 bases and J lost 9, with 11 bases in between. This sample is drawn from a study of blood T cell repertoires in COVID-19. Study in general: Sites across the United States, Italy and Spain contributed samples from acute and convalescent COVID-19. In each case, the material was cDNA or gDNA derived from T cells, B-cell-depleted T cells, or PBMCs.

Seattle enrolled patients during active infection and tracked them longitudinally. In the authors' workflow: Estimates of nucleated cell counts were drawn from the amplification of reference gene primers. Profiled with immunoSEQ multiplex PCR; TCRdb holds only in-frame clones, not every one. V and J calls and clone size are as listed in that table; D and trimming were resolved from the DNA. Of fewer than 700,000 clones detected, 85% to 90% appear once; the ten largest clones hold 7.8%. The chain is built from TRBV3-1 (or the pseudogene TRBV3-2) and TRBJ2-7; weak D call: TRBD2 (6 bases). Sequenced material: peripheral blood. This clonotype was sampled from a woman in her fifties or sixties with COVID-19, enrolled during active disease. CDR3 region: CASSQRGGGQYF. The DNA for the CDR3 is TGTGCCAGCAGCCAAAGGGGAGGAGGGCAGTACTTC.